This T cell receptor (beta chain) stems from a study of regulatory T cells in long-lasting Graves disease. Background on the study: Over-5-year antithyroid drug use with positive TSH receptor antibodies defined persistent Graves' disease in the study. Findings and limits, study-wide: Persistent patients had more shared public clonotypes (approximately 2,700) than new patients (around 1,000). Favored usage of TRBV28, TRBJ1-2 and TRBJ2-5 was recorded in persistent disease. Since the sample size was small, accuracy may have been reduced.

To make TCR beta libraries, researchers used iRepertoire HTBI primers and Arm-PCR of CDR3 regions. TCRdb analysed the multiplex PCR reads with MiXCR anew, one entry per CDR3 protein. The sample consists of approximately 470,000 distinct CDR3 sequences, less than 25% of them appearing once. Details on this clonotype: Its cognate antigen is unknown.

Stated time point: persistent/refractory GD, antithyroid drugs over 5 years with positive TRAb. There was RNA extracted from PBMCs, and the TCR library was made from it. Germline CDR1 is GTSNPN and CDR2 is SVGIG (reference sequence). V lost 1 base to trimming and J lost 1 base; unmatched junction nucleotides: 11. The CDR3 extends over 18 amino acids. This material consisted of peripheral blood mononuclear cells (PBMCs), taken when the disease was refractory, from a patient treated with antithyroid drugs. The chain is built from TRBV30 and TRBJ2-2; TRBD2 agrees at 8 bases. This sequence originates from a female donor with Graves disease. CDR3 DNA: TGTGCCTGGAGTGGCCTAATGCCGACTAGCGAGAACACCGGGGAGCTGTTTTTT. Encoded protein: CAWSGLMPTSENTGELFF.